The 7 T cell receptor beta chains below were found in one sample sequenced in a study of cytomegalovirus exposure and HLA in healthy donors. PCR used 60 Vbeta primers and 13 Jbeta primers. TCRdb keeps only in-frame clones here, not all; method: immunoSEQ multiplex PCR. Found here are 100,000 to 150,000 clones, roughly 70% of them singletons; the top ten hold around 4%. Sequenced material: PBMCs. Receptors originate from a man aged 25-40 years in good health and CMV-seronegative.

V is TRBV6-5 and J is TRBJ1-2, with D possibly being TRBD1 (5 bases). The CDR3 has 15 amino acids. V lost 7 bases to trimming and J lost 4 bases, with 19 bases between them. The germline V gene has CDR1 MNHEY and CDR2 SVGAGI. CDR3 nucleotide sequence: TGTGCCAGCATCCCACGGGGGGGGACGGGCTATGGCTACACCTTC. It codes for CASIPRGGTGYGYTF.

CDR3 loop: CASSGFSGTGLFSNTGELFF. CDR3 DNA: TGTGCCAGCAGTGGGTTTTCGGGGACAGGGTTATTTTCGAACACCGGGGAGCTGTTTTTT. The chain links TRBV6-1 to TRBJ2-2; TRBD1 matches at 9 bases. Per the germline V gene, CDR1 is MNHNS and CDR2 is SASEGT. The CDR3 sequence is 20 residues long. V shed 4 bases, J shed 0 bases, and the junction held 15 bases outside the gene matches.

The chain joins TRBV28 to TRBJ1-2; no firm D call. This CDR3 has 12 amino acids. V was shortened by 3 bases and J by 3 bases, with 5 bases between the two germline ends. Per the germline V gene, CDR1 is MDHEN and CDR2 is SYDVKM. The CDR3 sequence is CASSFQDYGYTF. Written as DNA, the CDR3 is TGTGCCAGCAGTTTTCAGGACTATGGCTACACCTTC.

Here the CDR3 reads CASSLYPKTGGNQPQHF. The CDR3 DNA reads TGTGCCAGCAGTTTATACCCCAAGACGGGGGGCAATCAGCCCCAGCATTTT. This rearrangement joins TRBV27 to TRBJ1-5; a weak D match, TRBD1 (5 bases). V was shortened by 1 base and J by 2 bases, with 15 bases between the two germline ends. CDR1 and CDR2 from the germline V gene are MNHEY and SMNVEV (reference sequence). The CDR3 consists of 17 residues.

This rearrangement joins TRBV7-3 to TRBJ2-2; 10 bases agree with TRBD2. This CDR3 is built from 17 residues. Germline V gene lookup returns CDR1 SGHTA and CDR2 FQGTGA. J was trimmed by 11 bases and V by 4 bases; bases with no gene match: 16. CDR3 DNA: TGTGCCAGCAGCTCCCGGACTAGCGGTCCCGGCTTGGGAGAGCTGTTTTTT. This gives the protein CASSSRTSGPGLGELFF.

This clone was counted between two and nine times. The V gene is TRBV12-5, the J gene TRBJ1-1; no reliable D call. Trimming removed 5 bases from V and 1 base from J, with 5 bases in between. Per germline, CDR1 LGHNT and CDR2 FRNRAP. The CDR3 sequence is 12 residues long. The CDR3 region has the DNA TGTGCTAGTGGTCCGGGGAACACTGAAGCTTTCTTT. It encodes CASGPGNTEAFF.

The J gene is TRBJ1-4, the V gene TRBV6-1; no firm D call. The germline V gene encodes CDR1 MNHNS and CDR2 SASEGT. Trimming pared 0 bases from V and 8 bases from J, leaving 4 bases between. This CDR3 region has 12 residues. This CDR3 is CASSEAREKLFF. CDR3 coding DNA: TGTGCCAGCAGTGAAGCGCGGGAAAAACTGTTTTTT.